These 5 T cell receptor beta chains originate from one sample sequenced in a study of regulatory T cells in long-lasting Graves disease. Time point in this sample: persistent/refractory GD, antithyroid drugs over 5 years with positive TRAb. Researchers made the TCR library from RNA that was extracted from PBMCs. In building TCR beta libraries, iRepertoire HTBI primers were used together with Arm-PCR of CDR3 regions. TCRdb re-called the multiplex PCR reads with MiXCR, one entry per CDR3 protein. Counted here are approximately 360,000 distinct CDR3 sequences, about 23% occurring once; the ten biggest clones make up approximately 28%. The material sequenced was peripheral blood mononuclear cells (PBMCs), taken when the disease was refractory, from a patient treated with antithyroid drugs. The receptors shown here come from a woman in her thirties or forties with Graves disease.

This clonotype has ten or more counts. The V and J genes are TRBV12-3 or TRBV12-4 and TRBJ2-4, with D unclear. This CDR3 is built from 14 residues. Trimming took 3 bases from V and 2 from J, leaving 8 bases between them. As DNA, the CDR3 is TGTGCCAGCAGTTTTGGGTTTCCCAAAAACATTCAGTACTTC. Translated, it gives CASSFGFPKNIQYF.

This clonotype was counted between two and nine times. The rearrangement uses TRBV10-1 and TRBJ2-1; TRBD2 matches 10 bases. CDR3 length: 13 residues. The V segment lost 6 bases and the J segment 5 bases; nucleotides outside the gene matches: 1. Per germline, CDR1 WNHNN and CDR2 SYGVQD (reference sequence). CDR3 sequence (DNA): TGCGCCAGCAGAGCGGGAGGGGACAATGAGCAGTTCTTC. Residues: CASRAGGDNEQFF.

Ten or more counts support this clonotype. The chain links TRBV6-2 or TRBV6-3 to TRBJ2-5; 8 bases are a match to TRBD2. The CDR3 has 19 residues. Trimming at V came to 5 bases and at J to 5 bases, leaving 22 bases not matched to a gene. The germline V gene has CDR1 MNHEY and CDR2 SVGEGT. CDR3 coding DNA: TGTGCCAGCAGTGACCTGCCTTCTTTTGGTAGCGGGATGGGGGAGACCCAGTACTTC. It yields the protein CASSDLPSFGSGMGETQYF.

In its sample, this clonotype was seen many times. The V gene is TRBV28, the J gene TRBJ2-1; 7 nucleotides agree with TRBD2. Looked up from germline, CDR1 is MDHEN and CDR2 is SYDVKM. The CDR3 is made up of 16 amino acids. V lost 4 bases, J lost 3 bases, and 9 bases stayed unmatched. The CDR3 reads CASSSLLAEHYNEQFF. The CDR3 nucleotides are TGTGCCAGCAGTTCCCTTCTAGCGGAACACTACAATGAGCAGTTCTTC.

This clonotype was recorded many times. The rearrangement links TRBV29-1 to TRBJ1-2; D is unresolved. V was cut by 8 bases and J by 3 bases, with 10 bases left in between. CDR1 is SQVTM, CDR2 ANQGSEA, per germline. CDR3 length equals 11 residues. DNA of the CDR3: TGCAGCCTGGACGGAGACTATGGCTACACCTTC. Translation gives CSLDGDYGYTF. Based on the CDR3 plus reference TRBV29-1 and TRBJ1-2, the full variable domain is SAVISQKPSRDICQRGTSLTIQCQVDSQVTMMFWYRQQPGQSLTLIATANQGSEATYESGFVIDKFPISRPNLTFSTLTVSNMSPEDSSIYLCSLDGDYGYTFGSGTRLTVV.